The 13 T cell receptor beta chains below were found in one sample sequenced in a study of blood T cell repertoires in COVID-19. Assay: immunoSEQ multiplex PCR; the TCRdb copy retains only in-frame clones and omits some. The table shows around 250,000 clones, with roughly 85% occurring only once. Sequenced material: peripheral blood. These receptors all come from a woman younger than 35 with acute or convalescent COVID-19.

V gene TRBV6-6 combines with J gene TRBJ2-2, with 8 bases matching TRBD2. The V gene end was trimmed by 3 bases and the J gene end by 2 bases; junction bases not matched to a gene: 2. Germline V gene data show CDR1 as MNHNY and CDR2 as SVGAGI (reference sequence). The CDR3 is 15 residues long. CDR3 sequence (DNA): TGTGCCAGCAGTTATAGCGGGGTTAACACCGGGGAGCTGTTTTTT. It encodes CASSYSGVNTGELFF.

The chain couples TRBV5-6 to TRBJ2-7, with D possibly TRBD2 on 6 matching bases. V dropped 5 bases and J dropped 0 bases, with 12 bases sitting between them. This CDR3 comprises 14 residues. Germline V gene lookup returns CDR1 SGHDT and CDR2 YYEEEE. The CDR3 spells CASSPTGSSYEQYF. For the CDR3, the DNA is TGTGCCAGCAGTCCGACCGGGAGCTCCTACGAGCAGTACTTC.

The V gene is TRBV5-1, the J gene TRBJ2-5; 8 bases map to TRBD1. This CDR3 is built from 15 residues. CDR1 and CDR2 from the germline V gene are SGHRS and YFSETQ. V shed 2 bases and J 4 bases; nucleotides not matched to a gene: 7. The CDR3 spells CASSFGWTGSETQYF. The DNA of the CDR3 is TGCGCCAGCAGCTTCGGCTGGACAGGGTCAGAGACCCAGTACTTC.

The chain combines TRBV6-5 with TRBJ2-7, with D perhaps TRBD2 (5 bases). CDR3 size: 15 residues. Germline V gene lookup returns CDR1 MNHEY and CDR2 SVGAGI. V was cut by 2 bases and J by 2 bases, with 13 bases left in between. The CDR3 sequence is CASSYGGPTTYEQYF. As DNA, the CDR3 is TGTGCCAGCAGTTACGGAGGACCGACAACCTACGAGCAGTACTTC.

This chain uses TRBV9 with TRBJ2-3; D may be TRBD2 (7 bases). The V gene's germline CDR1 is SGDLS and CDR2 YYNGEE. With 3 bases removed from V and 6 bases from J, the gap between germline ends came to 17 bases. The CDR3 consists of 15 residues. CDR3 nucleotide sequence: TGTGCCAGCAGCGCCCACAGGGCCGGGGGGGATACGCAGTATTTT. It translates to CASSAHRAGGDTQYF.

This clone was seen more than once but under ten times. This chain connects TRBV19 to TRBJ2-5, with D uncertain. The CDR3 has 14 residues. V gave up 0 bases and J gave up 7 bases, with 12 bases separating them. Per germline, CDR1 LNHDA and CDR2 SQIVND (reference sequence). The CDR3 DNA reads as TGTGCCAGTAGTATAGAGAACGGGTTGGGGACCCAGTACTTC. Amino acid sequence: CASSIENGLGTQYF.

This rearrangement joins TRBV9 to TRBJ2-2; 10 bases match TRBD1. The germline V gene encodes CDR1 SGDLS and CDR2 YYNGEE. The CDR3 is 15 amino acids. Losses at the gene ends were 3 bases for V and 3 bases for J; bases not matched to a gene: 2. CDR3 bases: TGTGCCAGCAGCGGGACAGGGGGTTACACCGGGGAGCTGTTTTTT. It yields the protein CASSGTGGYTGELFF.

This chain connects TRBV27 to TRBJ2-5, with TRBD1 identical over 9 bases. The germline CDR1 and CDR2 sequences are MNHEY and SMNVEV (reference sequence). The CDR3 is 18 amino acids. V trimming: 5 bases; J trimming: 4 bases; junction bases outside the gene matches: 17. The CDR3 DNA reads TGTGCCAGCAGTGCAAAGACAGGGGGAGGGCTTAAAATAGAGACCCAGTACTTC. This translates into CASSAKTGGGLKIETQYF.

The V and J genes are TRBV6-2 or TRBV6-3 and TRBJ1-1, with D possibly being TRBD1 (6 bases). The CDR3 spans 13 residues. Trimming removed 1 base from V and 8 bases from J, with 11 bases in between. Germline assignment: CDR1 MNHEY and CDR2 SVGEGT. The CDR3 region has the DNA TGTGCCAGCAGTTACTTGGGACACCAAGAAGCTTTCTTT. Protein: CASSYLGHQEAFF.

A word on this clone: The sample holds other DNA sequences that translate to the same CDR3. The rearrangement links TRBV9 to TRBJ2-7; unclear D gene. Per the germline V gene, CDR1 is SGDLS and CDR2 is YYNGEE. V lost 0 bases, J lost 1 base, and 8 bases lay in between. CDR3 length: 14 residues. The CDR3: CASSVGYKSYEQYF. The CDR3 DNA sequence: TGTGCCAGCAGCGTAGGGTACAAGTCCTACGAGCAGTACTTC.

The J gene is TRBJ2-7, the V gene TRBV14; 16 bases fit TRBD2. V lost 0 bases and J lost 7; bases outside the gene matches: 9. Looked up from germline, CDR1 is SGHDN and CDR2 is FVKESK. The CDR3 contains 18 residues. The CDR3 sequence is CASSQEVGLAGGPGEQYF. The CDR3 nucleotides are TGTGCCAGCAGCCAAGAGGTGGGACTAGCGGGAGGGCCAGGGGAGCAGTACTTC.

The V gene is TRBV2, the J gene TRBJ2-7; the match to TRBD2 covers 8 bases. This CDR3 comprises 14 residues. The J segment lost 2 bases and the V segment lost 4 bases, leaving 4 bases of the junction unmatched. From germline, CDR1 is SNHLY and CDR2 FYNNEI. The CDR3 region has the DNA TGTGCCAGCAGTGCGGCGGGAGGTACCTACGAGCAGTACTTC. Protein sequence: CASSAAGGTYEQYF.

The J gene is TRBJ1-4, the V gene TRBV5-1; D is perhaps TRBD1 (6 bases). Germline-derived CDR1 and CDR2 are SGHRS and YFSETQ. The CDR3 spans 18 residues. V lost 4 bases and J lost 0, with 19 bases in between. CDR3 coding DNA: TGCGCCAGCAGCCCGTACGGGGGGGCTAGGGCAACTAATGAAAAACTGTTTTTT. It translates to CASSPYGGARATNEKLFF.